Shown below are 7 T cell receptor beta chains from a single sample sequenced in a study of T cells in localized non-small cell lung cancer. Clones were sequenced by immunoSEQ multiplex PCR, and TCRdb holds only the in-frame ones, with some missing. Among approximately 23,000 clones listed, roughly 90% were seen once. The input for sequencing was PBMCs, taken before any cancer treatment. The source is a man aged 40 to 69 with stage II lung adenocarcinoma.

V is TRBV9 and J is TRBJ2-3; 10 bases are a match to TRBD1. The J segment lost 0 bases and the V segment lost 4 bases, leaving 11 bases of the junction unmatched. CDR3 length: 18 residues. The germline V gene has CDR1 SGDLS and CDR2 YYNGEE. CDR3 sequence: CASSLRPGTGVSTDTQYF. Here the CDR3 DNA reads TGTGCCAGCAGCTTACGTCCCGGGACAGGGGTGAGCACAGATACGCAGTATTTT.

The chain uses TRBV6-5 and TRBJ1-6; D possibly corresponds to TRBD1 (5 bases). Trimming took 5 bases from V and 8 from J, leaving 16 bases between them. This CDR3 has 15 residues. In germline, CDR1 is MNHEY, CDR2 SVGAGI. Here the CDR3 DNA reads TGTGCCAGCAGTCAGTATCGGGGGAGGGATTCACCCCTCCACTTT. Amino acid sequence: CASSQYRGRDSPLHF.

This sequence joins TRBV4-3 and TRBJ2-1; the D gene could be TRBD1 or TRBD2 (6 bases each). Germline loops: CDR1 LGHNA, CDR2 YSLEER. CDR3 length: 16 residues. The V gene lost 0 bases and the J gene lost 10 bases, with 19 bases spanning the gap. The CDR3 spells CASSQDRGSGRNEQFF. In DNA form, the CDR3 reads TGCGCCAGCAGCCAAGATAGGGGGAGCGGGCGGAACGAGCAGTTCTTC.

The chain has TRBV18 and TRBJ1-2; TRBD1 might be the D (5 bases). V gave up 0 bases and J gave up 8 bases, with 10 bases separating them. This CDR3 is 13 amino acids long. Germline V lookup: CDR1 KGHSH, CDR2 LQKENI. The CDR3 sequence: CASSPPGVQGYTF. In DNA, the CDR3 is TGTGCCAGCTCACCACCGGGGGTTCAGGGCTACACCTTC.

J is TRBJ1-5 and V is TRBV18, with D uncertain. Germline assignment: CDR1 KGHSH and CDR2 LQKENI. CDR3 size: 13 residues. V was clipped by 3 bases and J by 8 bases, with 11 bases between them. The CDR3: CASSPRTDEPQHF. CDR3 sequence (DNA): TGTGCCAGCTCACCGAGGACCGATGAGCCCCAGCATTTT.

The chain links TRBV30 to TRBJ2-3; D may be TRBD2 (6 bases). There are 13 residues in the CDR3. V was trimmed by 3 bases and J by 1 base, leaving 8 bases between them. The germline gives CDR1 GTSNPN, CDR2 SVGIG (reference sequence). The DNA for the CDR3 is TGTGCCTGGAGATCGGGAGGCACAGATACGCAGTATTTT. This codes for CAWRSGGTDTQYF. The full variable domain, completed using reference TRBV30 and TRBJ2-3, is SQTIHQWPATLVQPVGSPLSLECTVEGTSNPNLYWYRQAAGRGLQLLFYSVGIGQISSEVPQNLSASRPQDRQFILSSKKLLLSDSGFYLCAWRSGGTDTQYFGPGTRLTVL.

The gene calls are TRBV27 and TRBJ1-1; 9 nucleotides agree with TRBD1. Trimming cost V 5 bases and J 9 bases; bases outside gene matches: 13. This CDR3 is 15 amino acids long. The germline CDR1 and CDR2 sequences are MNHEY and SMNVEV (reference sequence). The CDR3 loop reads CASSLRPGTGFQAFF. The DNA for the CDR3 is TGTGCCAGCAGTCTAAGACCAGGGACAGGGTTTCAAGCTTTCTTT.